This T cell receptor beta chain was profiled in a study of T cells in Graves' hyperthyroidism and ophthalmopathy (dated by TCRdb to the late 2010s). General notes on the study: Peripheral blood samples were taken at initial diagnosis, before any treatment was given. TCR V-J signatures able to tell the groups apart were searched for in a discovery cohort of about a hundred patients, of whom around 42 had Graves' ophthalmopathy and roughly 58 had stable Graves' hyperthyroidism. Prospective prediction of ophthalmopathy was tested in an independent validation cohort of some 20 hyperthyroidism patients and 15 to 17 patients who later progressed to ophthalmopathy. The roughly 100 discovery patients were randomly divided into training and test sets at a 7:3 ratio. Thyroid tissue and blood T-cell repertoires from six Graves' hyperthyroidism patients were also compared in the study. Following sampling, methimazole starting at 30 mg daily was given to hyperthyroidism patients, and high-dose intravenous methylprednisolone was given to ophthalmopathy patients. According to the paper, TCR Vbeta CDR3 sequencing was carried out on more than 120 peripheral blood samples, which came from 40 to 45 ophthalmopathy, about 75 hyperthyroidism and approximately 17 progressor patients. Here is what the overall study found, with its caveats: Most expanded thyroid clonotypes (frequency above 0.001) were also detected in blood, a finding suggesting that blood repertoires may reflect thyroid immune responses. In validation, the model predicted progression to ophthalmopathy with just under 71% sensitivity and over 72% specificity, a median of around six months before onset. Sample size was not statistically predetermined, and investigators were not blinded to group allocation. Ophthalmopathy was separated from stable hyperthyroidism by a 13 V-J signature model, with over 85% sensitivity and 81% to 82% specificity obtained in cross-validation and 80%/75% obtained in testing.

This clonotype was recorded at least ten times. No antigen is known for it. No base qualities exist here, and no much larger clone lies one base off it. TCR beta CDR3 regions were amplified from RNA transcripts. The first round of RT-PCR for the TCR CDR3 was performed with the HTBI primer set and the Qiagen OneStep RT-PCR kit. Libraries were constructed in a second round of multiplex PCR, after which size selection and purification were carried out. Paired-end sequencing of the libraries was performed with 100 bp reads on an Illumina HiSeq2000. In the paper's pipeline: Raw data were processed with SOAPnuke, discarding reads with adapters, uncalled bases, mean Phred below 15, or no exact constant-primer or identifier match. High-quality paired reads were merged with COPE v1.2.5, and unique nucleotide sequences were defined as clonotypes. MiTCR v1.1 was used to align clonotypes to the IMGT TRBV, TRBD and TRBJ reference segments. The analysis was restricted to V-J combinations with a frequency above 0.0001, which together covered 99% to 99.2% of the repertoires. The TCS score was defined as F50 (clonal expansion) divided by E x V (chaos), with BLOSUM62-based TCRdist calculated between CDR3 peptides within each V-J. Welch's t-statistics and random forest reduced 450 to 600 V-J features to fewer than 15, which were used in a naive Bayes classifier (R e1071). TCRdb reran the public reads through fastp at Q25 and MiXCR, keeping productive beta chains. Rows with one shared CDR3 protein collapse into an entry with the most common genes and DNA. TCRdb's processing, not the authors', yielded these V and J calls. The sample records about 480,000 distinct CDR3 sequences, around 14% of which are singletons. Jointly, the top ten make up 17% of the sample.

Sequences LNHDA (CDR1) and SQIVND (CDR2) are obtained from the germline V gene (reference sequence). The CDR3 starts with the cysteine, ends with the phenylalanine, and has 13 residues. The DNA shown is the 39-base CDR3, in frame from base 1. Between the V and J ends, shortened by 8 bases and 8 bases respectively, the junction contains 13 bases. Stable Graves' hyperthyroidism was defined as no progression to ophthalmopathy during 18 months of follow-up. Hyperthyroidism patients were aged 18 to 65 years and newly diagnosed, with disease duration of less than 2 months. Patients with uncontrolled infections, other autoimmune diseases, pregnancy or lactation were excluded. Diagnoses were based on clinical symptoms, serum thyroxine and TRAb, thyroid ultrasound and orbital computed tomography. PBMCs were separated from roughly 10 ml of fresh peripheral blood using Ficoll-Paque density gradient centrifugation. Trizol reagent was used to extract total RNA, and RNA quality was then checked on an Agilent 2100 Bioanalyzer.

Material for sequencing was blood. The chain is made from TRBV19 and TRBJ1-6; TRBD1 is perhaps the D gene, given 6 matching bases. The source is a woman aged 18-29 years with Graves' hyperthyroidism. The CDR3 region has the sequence CASGDTGDSPLHF. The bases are TGTGCCAGTGGGGACACGGGTGATTCACCCCTCCACTTT.